The next 10 T cell receptor beta chains were all read from a single sample in a study of shared clonotypes between healthy human individuals. The data were produced by immunoSEQ multiplex PCR, yet TCRdb's version contains in-frame clones alone and is incomplete. The sample contains roughly 410,000 clones, about 97% of which appear only once. Material for sequencing was memory CD8+ T cells sorted from blood. Subset noted: CD45RO+ cells pooled with CCR7-negative TemRA cells. These receptors originate from a man younger than 40 in good health.

The gene calls are TRBV30 and TRBJ2-3; D gene uncertain. The CDR3 spans 15 residues. V gave up 0 bases and J gave up 1 base, with 11 bases separating them. Germline V gene sequence: CDR1 GTSNPN, CDR2 SVGIG (reference sequence). The CDR3 bases are TGTGCCTGGAGTGTACCCGGGTATGGCACAGATACGCAGTATTTT. This encodes CAWSVPGYGTDTQYF.

This chain joins TRBV2 and TRBJ2-7, with no clear D. V was clipped by 3 bases and J by 4 bases, with 10 bases between them. Germline-derived CDR1 and CDR2 are SNHLY and FYNNEI. The CDR3 has 13 residues. The CDR3 sequence is CASSDWVRYEQYF. The CDR3 nucleotides read TGTGCCAGCAGTGACTGGGTGCGGTACGAGCAGTACTTC.

This chain connects TRBV5-1 to TRBJ2-2, with 7 bases matching TRBD1. Trimming took 0 bases from V and 5 from J; bases not matched to a gene: 7. Germline V gene lookup returns CDR1 SGHRS and CDR2 YFSETQ. This CDR3 has 16 amino acids. CDR3 in DNA: TGCGCCAGCAGCTTGGGGGGGACAGTGAGGACCGGGGAGCTGTTTTTT. Translation gives CASSLGGTVRTGELFF.

The chain links TRBV7-9 to TRBJ2-1; 8 nucleotides match TRBD2. There are 17 residues in the CDR3. V trimming: 5 bases; J trimming: 4 bases; junction bases outside the gene matches: 13. Looked up from germline, CDR1 is SEHNR and CDR2 is FQNEAQ (reference sequence). The DNA of the CDR3 is TGTGCCAGCAGCCCACGGCAGGCGGGAGGTGGGTACAATGAGCAGTTCTTC. Translated: CASSPRQAGGGYNEQFF.

The sample holds one count of this clone. This sequence joins TRBV5-1 and TRBJ2-7; D is possibly TRBD2 (6 bases). Germline V gene sequence: CDR1 SGHRS, CDR2 YFSETQ. The V end lost 4 bases, the J end lost 2 bases, and 13 bases lay between the germline ends. The CDR3 is 14 residues long. CDR3 nucleotides: TGCGCCAGCAGCGTATCCGGGACTCCCTACGAGCAGTACTTC. Its protein is CASSVSGTPYEQYF. Supplemented by reference TRBV5-1 and TRBJ2-7, the full variable domain reads KAGVTQTPRYLIKTRGQQVTLSCSPISGHRSVSWYQQTPGQGLQFLFEYFSETQRNKGNFPGRFSGRQFSNSRSEMNVSTLELGDSALYLCASSVSGTPYEQYFGPGTRLTVT.

This clone has a single count. The chain is built from TRBV9 and TRBJ2-3, with TRBD2 matching 11 bases. The length of the CDR3 is 15 residues. The V gene's germline CDR1 is SGDLS and CDR2 YYNGEE. The V gene end was trimmed by 3 bases and the J gene end by 6 bases; junction bases not matched to a gene: 6. CDR3 DNA sequence: TGTGCCAGCAGCGAAATAGCGGGAGGGCCGGATACGCAGTATTTT. Translating gives CASSEIAGGPDTQYF.

The V call is TRBV5-5, the J call TRBJ2-7, with 11 nucleotides matching TRBD2. From germline, CDR1 is SGHKS and CDR2 YYEKEE (reference sequence). The CDR3 consists of 14 residues. Unmatched junction bases numbered 2, after V lost 2 bases and J lost 4 bases. DNA for the CDR3: TGTGCCAGCAGCTTACTAGCGGGAGCGTACGAGCAGTACTTC. Protein sequence: CASSLLAGAYEQYF.

The rearrangement joins TRBV28 to TRBJ1-5, with D possibly matching TRBD1 (5 bases). The germline V and J ends were trimmed by 3 bases and 3 bases, with 9 bases remaining between them. Germline assignment: CDR1 MDHEN and CDR2 SYDVKM. There are 14 residues in the CDR3. The CDR3 region has the DNA TGTGCCAGCAGTTTTCGGGGCCTCAATCAGCCCCAGCATTTT. Amino acids: CASSFRGLNQPQHF.

The chain has TRBV29-1 and TRBJ2-5; possible D gene TRBD1, 5 bases. Germline V CDR1 and CDR2: SQVTM, ANQGSEA. The V gene lost 6 bases and the J gene lost 5 bases, with 16 bases spanning the gap. The CDR3 extends over 13 amino acids. CDR3 in DNA: TGCAGCGTACTGGCCCTAAAGGGGGAGACCCAGTACTTC. It specifies CSVLALKGETQYF. Together with reference TRBV29-1 and TRBJ2-5, the CDR3 gives the full variable domain: SAVISQKPSRDICQRGTSLTIQCQVDSQVTMMFWYRQQPGQSLTLIATANQGSEATYESGFVIDKFPISRPNLTFSTLTVSNMSPEDSSIYLCSVLALKGETQYFGPGTRLLVL.

V usage is TRBV10-1 and J usage is TRBJ1-5, with D unclear. V lost 3 bases and J lost 3, with 12 bases in between. Germline CDR1 and CDR2: WNHNN and SYGVQD (reference sequence). This CDR3 region has 15 residues. CDR3 residues: CASSEKGTYNQPQHF. CDR3 bases: TGCGCCAGCAGTGAAAAGGGAACTTACAATCAGCCCCAGCATTTT.